This T cell receptor (beta chain) was sequenced during a study of human T cells and chemical hapten exposure (dated by TCRdb to 2020 to 2023). Turning to the overall study: For sensitization, 2% DPC in acetone was applied to a roughly 2 cm by roughly 2 cm area of upper inner arm skin. Libraries were combined into a pool for sequencing, and differences in TCR yield between samples came mainly from small differences in library volumes within the pool. Most of the patients in the cohort were female, and the cohort covered alopecia areata with under or over 50% scalp involvement, alopecia totalis and alopecia universalis. Patch testing on the upper back used Finn chambers containing 0.01% DPC, with scoring done after 6 days according to International Contact Dermatitis Research Group standards. Throughout the study period of 20 to 25 weeks, patients also received therapeutic DPC doses to the scalp every week. About 30 alopecia patients provided blood for TCR sequencing at one to four time points (pre-sensitization, 2, 6 and 24 weeks). Blood samples were taken from patients before sensitization (week 0) and then at 2, 6 and about 24 weeks after DPC sensitization. In alopecia patients, the study followed how the peripheral blood TCR repertoire changed in vivo over primary and secondary sensitization to diphenylcyclopropenone (DPC), a hapten. What the authors observed across the whole study: Because all patients had alopecia, a presumed autoimmune disease, the immune response of the patients might differ from that of healthy individuals. Compared with pre-sensitization or healthy control sets, expanded TCRs formed significantly more large CDR3 similarity clusters, which is consistent with antigen-driven responses. Repeated subsampling changed both the strength of the expansion versus patch-test correlation and the threshold at which that correlation became significant. DPC sensitization did not change the number of TCRs with a frequency above 1 in 1000, and there was no evidence of changes in global repertoire structure. The number of PT1 expanded TCRs positively correlated with patch test score, significant at thresholds 8, 16 and 32 but not 4.

A note on this clonotype: It lacks a known antigen. One base away there is no much larger clone; base qualities are not given.

Receptor amplification or capture employed RACE. Sequencing used a NextSeq 500. Library preparation attached unique molecular identifiers to individual cDNA molecules for quantitative, reproducible TCR counting. Both TCR alpha and TCR beta chains were sequenced from each blood RNA sample. Per the authors' processing: The median number of TCRs per sample was over 95,000, ranging from about 23,224 to 700,000. The Decombinator software suite was used to annotate the V, J and CDR3 of the TCR reads. For the PS versus PT1 abundance plots, all samples were subsampled to the same number of TCRs (28,000). TCRs were defined as expanded if absent before sensitization and observed at least eight times at the 2-week time point. The public reads were reanalyzed by TCRdb: fastp trimming at Q25, MiXCR alignment, in-frame beta chains only. Every CDR3 protein is listed once, alongside the most common genes and DNA of its rows. None of the V and J calls come from the authors' own analysis; TCRdb made them. The table for this sample lists 75,000 to 90,000 distinct CDR3 sequences; 10% of them were counted only once. The ten most abundant clones make up around 5% of the sample.

The time point tag for this specimen amounts to: patch test 2, 6 weeks after DPC sensitization. What this sample's treatment or condition label stands for: therapeutic diphenylcyclopropenone sensitization with weekly scalp DPC. Blood at each patch-test visit was drawn before the patch test was applied. Patients were eligible if aged 18 to 70, diagnosed with alopecia and judged suitable for DPC therapy, and pregnant patients were excluded. Total RNA was extracted from unfractionated whole blood that had been collected in Tempus Blood RNA tubes. The CDR3 numbers 15 residues from cysteine through phenylalanine. The read is trimmed to its CDR3 DNA, 45 bases read in frame from base 1. Trimming takes 7 bases off V and 7 bases off J; junction bases not matched to a gene: 7.

The receptor was derived from a woman aged 50 to 60 with alopecia areata. Some clones in this sample may be carry-over from other donors' samples. The chain joins TRBV12-3 or TRBV12-4 to TRBJ2-1, and TRBD2 aligns with 13 junction nucleotides. The input for sequencing was whole blood, taken in connection with sensitization to the hapten diphenylcyclopropenone (DPC). The DNA sequence is as follows: TGTGCCAGCACCTGGACTAGCGGGAGCCATAATGAGCAGTTCTTC. This codes for CASTWTSGSHNEQFF.